The 2 T cell receptor beta chains reported below all come from one sample, sequenced in a study of cytomegalovirus exposure and HLA in healthy donors. In the PCR, 60 Vbeta and 13 Jbeta primers were used. Data came from immunoSEQ multiplex PCR; TCRdb stores just in-frame clones and leaves some out. This sample's clone table lists about 52,000 clones. The sequenced material came from PBMCs. These receptors all come from a woman aged 55 to 70 in good health and CMV-seropositive.

The chain couples TRBV7-8 to TRBJ2-1, with 8 bases matching TRBD2. After removal of 5 bases from V and 7 bases from J, the junction contained 13 bases not matched to a gene. Germline V CDR1 and CDR2: SGHVS, FQNEAQ. There are 16 residues in the CDR3. In DNA, the CDR3 is TGTGCCAGCAGCCCGACGGGCGGGGGGCAGTGGAATGAGCAGTTCTTC. Its translation is CASSPTGGGQWNEQFF. Looking up the rest from reference TRBV7-8 and TRBJ2-1 gives the full variable domain: GAGVSQSPRYKVAKRGQDVALRCDPISGHVSLFWYQQALGQGPEFLTYFQNEAQLDKSGLPSDRFFAERPEGSVSTLKIQRTQQEDSAVYLCASSPTGGGQWNEQFFGPGTRLTVL.

The gene calls are TRBV11-3 and TRBJ2-2; D is unresolved. The ends were cut back, 5 bases at V and 1 base at J, with 8 bases in the middle. The germline gives CDR1 SGHNT, CDR2 YENEEA. The CDR3 runs to 14 residues. This CDR3 is CASSQRGNTGELFF. CDR3 DNA sequence: TGTGCCAGCAGCCAGCGCGGGAACACCGGGGAGCTGTTTTTT.